Included here is one T cell receptor (beta chain) sequence, with context. The CDR3 contains 17 residues. CDR1 and CDR2 from the germline V gene are SGHTS and YDEGEE. V shed 4 bases, J shed 8 bases, and the junction held 14 bases outside the gene matches. Method: immunoSEQ multiplex PCR; TCRdb's copy keeps in-frame clones and lacks some. Among around 240,000 clones listed, approximately 84% were seen once. This specimen belongs to a study of blood T cell repertoires in COVID-19. Study context: Samples came from the United States, Italy and Spain, spanning acute and convalescent COVID-19. The cDNA or gDNA used as material had been derived from T cells, B-cell-depleted T cells, or PBMCs.

The sequenced sample consisted of peripheral blood. This chain uses TRBV5-8 with TRBJ1-4; 10 nucleotides agree with TRBD1. The receptor comes from a woman aged 80 or older with acute or convalescent COVID-19. In nucleotides, the CDR3 is TGTGCCAGCAGCACCGGGACAGGGGCCAGTAGAGGAGAAAAACTGTTTTTT. Amino acid sequence: CASSTGTGASRGEKLFF. Full variable domain (rest looked up from reference TRBV5-8 and TRBJ1-4): EAGVTQSPTHLIKTRGQQATLRCSPISGHTSVYWYQQALGLGLQFLLWYDEGEERNRGNFPPRFSGRQFPNYSSELNVNALELEDSALYLCASSTGTGASRGEKLFFGSGTQLSVL.